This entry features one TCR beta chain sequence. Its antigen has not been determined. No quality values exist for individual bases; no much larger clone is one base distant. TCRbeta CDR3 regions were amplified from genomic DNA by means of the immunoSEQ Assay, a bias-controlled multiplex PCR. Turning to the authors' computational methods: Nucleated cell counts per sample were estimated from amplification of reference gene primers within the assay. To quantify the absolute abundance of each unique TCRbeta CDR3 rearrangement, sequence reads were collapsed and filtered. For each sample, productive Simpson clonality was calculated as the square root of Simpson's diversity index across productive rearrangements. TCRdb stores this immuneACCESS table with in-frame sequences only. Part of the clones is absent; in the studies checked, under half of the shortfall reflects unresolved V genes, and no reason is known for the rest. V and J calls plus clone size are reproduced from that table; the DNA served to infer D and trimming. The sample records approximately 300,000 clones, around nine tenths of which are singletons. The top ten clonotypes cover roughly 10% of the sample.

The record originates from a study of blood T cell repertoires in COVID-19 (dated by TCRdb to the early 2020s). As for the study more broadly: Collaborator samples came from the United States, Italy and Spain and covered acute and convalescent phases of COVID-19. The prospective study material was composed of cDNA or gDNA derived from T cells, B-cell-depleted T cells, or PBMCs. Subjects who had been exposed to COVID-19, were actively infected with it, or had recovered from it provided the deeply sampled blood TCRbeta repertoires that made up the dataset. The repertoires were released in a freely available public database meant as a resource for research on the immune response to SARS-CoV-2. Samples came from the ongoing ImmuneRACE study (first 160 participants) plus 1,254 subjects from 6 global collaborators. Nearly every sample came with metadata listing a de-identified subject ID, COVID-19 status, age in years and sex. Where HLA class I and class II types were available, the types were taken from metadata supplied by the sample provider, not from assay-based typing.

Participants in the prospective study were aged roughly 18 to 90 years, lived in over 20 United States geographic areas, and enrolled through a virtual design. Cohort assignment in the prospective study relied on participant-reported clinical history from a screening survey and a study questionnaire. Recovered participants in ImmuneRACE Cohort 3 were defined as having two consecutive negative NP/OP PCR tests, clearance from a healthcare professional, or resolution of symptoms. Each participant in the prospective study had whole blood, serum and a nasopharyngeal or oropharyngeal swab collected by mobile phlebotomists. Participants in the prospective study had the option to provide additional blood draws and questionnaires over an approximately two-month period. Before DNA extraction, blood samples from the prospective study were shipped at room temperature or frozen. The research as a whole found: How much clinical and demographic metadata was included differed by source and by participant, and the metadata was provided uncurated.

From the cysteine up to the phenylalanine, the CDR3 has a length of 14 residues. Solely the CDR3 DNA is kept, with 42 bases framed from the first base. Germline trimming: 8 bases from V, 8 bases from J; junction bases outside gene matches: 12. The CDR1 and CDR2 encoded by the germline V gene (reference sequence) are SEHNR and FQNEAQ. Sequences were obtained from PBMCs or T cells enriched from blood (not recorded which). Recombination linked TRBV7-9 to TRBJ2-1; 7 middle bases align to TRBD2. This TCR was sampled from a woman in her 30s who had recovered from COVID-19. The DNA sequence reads TGTGCCAGCTCAGGGCTAGCGGAAGGGCATGAGCAGTTCTTC. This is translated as CASSGLAEGHEQFF.